The following is a T cell receptor (beta chain) sequence with its context. This entry is derived from a study of blood T cell repertoires in COVID-19. Study-level information: COVID-19 samples collected from the United States, Italy and Spain covered acute and convalescent phases.

This CDR3 contains 13 residues. The ends were cut back, 3 bases at V and 7 bases at J, with 9 bases in the middle. Germline V lookup: CDR1 MDHEN, CDR2 SYDVKM. Data came from immunoSEQ multiplex PCR; TCRdb stores just in-frame clones and leaves some out. This sample carries about 200,000 clones, around 88% of them seen once, and the ten largest clones take more than 8%. V gene TRBV28 combines with J gene TRBJ1-4; D not resolved. The clonotype originates from a woman in her forties or fifties with acute or convalescent COVID-19. The sequenced sample was peripheral blood. Here the CDR3 DNA reads TGTGCCAGCAGTTTGGTTGGGAGTGAAAAACTGTTTTTT. Protein: CASSLVGSEKLFF.